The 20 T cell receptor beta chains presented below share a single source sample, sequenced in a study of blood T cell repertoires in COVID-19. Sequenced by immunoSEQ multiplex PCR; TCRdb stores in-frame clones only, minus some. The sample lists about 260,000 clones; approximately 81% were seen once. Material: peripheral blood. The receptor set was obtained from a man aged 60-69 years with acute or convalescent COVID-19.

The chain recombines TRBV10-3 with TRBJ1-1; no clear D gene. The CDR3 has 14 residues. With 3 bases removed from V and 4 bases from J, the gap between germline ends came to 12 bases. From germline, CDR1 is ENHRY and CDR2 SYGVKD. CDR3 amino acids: CAISDSLELTEAFF. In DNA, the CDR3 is TGTGCCATCAGTGATTCTCTAGAACTCACTGAAGCTTTCTTT.

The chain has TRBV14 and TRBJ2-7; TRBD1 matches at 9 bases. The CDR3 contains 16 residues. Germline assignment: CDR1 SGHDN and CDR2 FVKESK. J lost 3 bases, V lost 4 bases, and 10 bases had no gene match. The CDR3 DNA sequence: TGTGCCAGCAGCCCCCTATGGGGACAGGGTAGCTACGAGCAGTACTTC. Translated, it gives CASSPLWGQGSYEQYF.

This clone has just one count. The CDR3 DNA reads as TGTGCCAGCACGACCCCCAAAGGGAGGGATAACTATGGCTACACCTTC. Translating gives CASTTPKGRDNYGYTF. The chain recombines TRBV19 with TRBJ1-2; D gene unclear. The CDR3 is made up of 16 amino acids. Germline V CDR1 and CDR2: LNHDA, SQIVND (reference sequence). Trimming cost V 9 bases and J 1 base, with 21 bases left between them.

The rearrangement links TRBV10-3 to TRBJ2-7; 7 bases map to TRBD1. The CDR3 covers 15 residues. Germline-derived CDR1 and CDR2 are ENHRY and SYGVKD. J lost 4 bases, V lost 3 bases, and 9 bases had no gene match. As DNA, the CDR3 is TGTGCCATCAGTGACTCCAGGGGACAGAGGTACGAGCAGTACTTC. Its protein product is CAISDSRGQRYEQYF.

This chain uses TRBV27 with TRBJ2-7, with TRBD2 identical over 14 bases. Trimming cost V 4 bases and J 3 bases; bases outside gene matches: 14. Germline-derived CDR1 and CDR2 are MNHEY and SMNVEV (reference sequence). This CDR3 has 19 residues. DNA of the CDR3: TGTGCCAGCAGTTCCATACCGGGACTAGCGGGAGTAAGGTTCTACGAGCAGTACTTC. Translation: CASSSIPGLAGVRFYEQYF.

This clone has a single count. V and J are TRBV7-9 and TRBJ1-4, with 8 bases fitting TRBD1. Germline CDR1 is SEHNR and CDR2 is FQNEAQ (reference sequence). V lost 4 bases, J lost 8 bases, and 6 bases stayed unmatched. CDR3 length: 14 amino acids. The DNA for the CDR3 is TGTGCCAGCAGCTGGGGACAGGCCCGAGAAAAACTGTTTTTT. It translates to CASSWGQAREKLFF.

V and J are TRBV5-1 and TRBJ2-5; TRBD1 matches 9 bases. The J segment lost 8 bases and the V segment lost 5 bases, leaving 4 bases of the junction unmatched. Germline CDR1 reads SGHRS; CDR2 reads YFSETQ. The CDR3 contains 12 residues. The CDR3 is CASRGQGHTQYF. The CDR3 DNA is TGCGCCAGCAGGGGACAGGGTCATACCCAGTACTTC.

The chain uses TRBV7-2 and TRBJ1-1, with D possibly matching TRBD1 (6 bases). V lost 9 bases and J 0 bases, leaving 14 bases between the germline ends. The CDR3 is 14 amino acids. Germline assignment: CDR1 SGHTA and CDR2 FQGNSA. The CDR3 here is CASQMRGLNTEAFF. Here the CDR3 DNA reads TGTGCCAGTCAAATGAGGGGGTTGAACACTGAAGCTTTCTTT.

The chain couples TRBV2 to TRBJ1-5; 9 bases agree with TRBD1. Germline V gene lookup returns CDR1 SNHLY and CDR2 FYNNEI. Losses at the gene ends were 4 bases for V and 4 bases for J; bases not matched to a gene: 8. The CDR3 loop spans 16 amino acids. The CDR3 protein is CASSAASTGGNQPQHF. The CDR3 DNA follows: TGTGCCAGCAGTGCCGCCTCGACAGGGGGAAATCAGCCCCAGCATTTT.

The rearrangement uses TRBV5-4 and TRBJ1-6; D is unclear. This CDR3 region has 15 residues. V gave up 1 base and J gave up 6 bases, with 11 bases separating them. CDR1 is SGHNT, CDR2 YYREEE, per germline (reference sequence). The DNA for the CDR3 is TGTGCCAGCAGCTTGATCCCTGGCTTTAATTCACCCCTCCACTTT. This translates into CASSLIPGFNSPLHF.

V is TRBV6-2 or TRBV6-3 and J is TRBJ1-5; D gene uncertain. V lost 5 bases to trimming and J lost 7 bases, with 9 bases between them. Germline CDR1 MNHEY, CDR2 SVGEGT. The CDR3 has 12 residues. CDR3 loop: CASSGQVQPQHF. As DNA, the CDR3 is TGTGCCAGCAGTGGCCAGGTACAGCCCCAGCATTTT.

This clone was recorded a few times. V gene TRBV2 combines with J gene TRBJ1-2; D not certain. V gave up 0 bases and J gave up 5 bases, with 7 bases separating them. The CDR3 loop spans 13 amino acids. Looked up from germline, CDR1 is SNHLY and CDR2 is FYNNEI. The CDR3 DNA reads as TGTGCCAGCAGTGAAGCGCGCGGATATGGCTACACCTTC. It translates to CASSEARGYGYTF.

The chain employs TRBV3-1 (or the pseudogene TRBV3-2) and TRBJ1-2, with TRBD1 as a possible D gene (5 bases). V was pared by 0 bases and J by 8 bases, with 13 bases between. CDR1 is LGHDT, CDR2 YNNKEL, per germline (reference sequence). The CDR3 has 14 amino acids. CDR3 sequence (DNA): TGTGCCAGCAGCCAAGATCAGCAGGGTCAAGGCTACACCTTC. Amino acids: CASSQDQQGQGYTF.

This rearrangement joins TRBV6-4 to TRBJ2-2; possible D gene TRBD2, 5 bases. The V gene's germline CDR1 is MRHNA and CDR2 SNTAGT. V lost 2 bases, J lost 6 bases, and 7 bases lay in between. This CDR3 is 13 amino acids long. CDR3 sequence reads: CASSDKEAGELFF. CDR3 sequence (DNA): TGTGCCAGCAGTGACAAGGAGGCCGGGGAGCTGTTTTTT.

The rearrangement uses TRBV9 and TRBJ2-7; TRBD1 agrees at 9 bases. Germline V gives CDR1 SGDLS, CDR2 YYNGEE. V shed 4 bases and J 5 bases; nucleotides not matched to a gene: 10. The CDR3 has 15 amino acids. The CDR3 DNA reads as TGTGCCAGCAGCCCCCGTGGGACAGGGCATCACGAGCAGTACTTC. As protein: CASSPRGTGHHEQYF.

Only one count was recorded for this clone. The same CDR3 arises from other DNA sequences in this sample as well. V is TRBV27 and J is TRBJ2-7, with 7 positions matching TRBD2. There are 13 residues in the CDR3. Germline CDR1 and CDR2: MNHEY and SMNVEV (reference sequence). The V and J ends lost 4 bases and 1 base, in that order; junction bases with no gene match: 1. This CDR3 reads CASSSGGSYEQYF. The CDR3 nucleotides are TGTGCCAGCAGTTCGGGAGGTTCCTACGAGCAGTACTTC.

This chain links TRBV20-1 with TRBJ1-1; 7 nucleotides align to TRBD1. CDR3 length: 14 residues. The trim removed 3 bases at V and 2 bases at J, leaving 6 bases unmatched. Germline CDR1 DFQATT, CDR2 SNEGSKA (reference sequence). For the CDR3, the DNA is TGCAGTGCTAGTCAGGGACAGTTAAACACTGAAGCTTTCTTT. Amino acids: CSASQGQLNTEAFF.

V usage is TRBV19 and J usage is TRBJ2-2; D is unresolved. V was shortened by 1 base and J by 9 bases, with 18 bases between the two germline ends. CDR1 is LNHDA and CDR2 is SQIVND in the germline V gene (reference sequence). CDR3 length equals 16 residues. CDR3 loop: CASSIGVGSVSRELFF. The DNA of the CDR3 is TGTGCCAGTAGTATAGGTGTCGGGTCAGTTAGCCGGGAGCTGTTTTTT.

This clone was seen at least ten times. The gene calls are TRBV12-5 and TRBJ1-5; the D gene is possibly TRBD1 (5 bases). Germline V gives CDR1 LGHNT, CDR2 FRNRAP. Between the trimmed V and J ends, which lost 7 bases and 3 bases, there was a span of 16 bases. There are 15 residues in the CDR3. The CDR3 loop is CASVPTDDNNQPQHF. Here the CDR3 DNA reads TGTGCTAGTGTTCCGACAGACGATAACAATCAGCCCCAGCATTTT.

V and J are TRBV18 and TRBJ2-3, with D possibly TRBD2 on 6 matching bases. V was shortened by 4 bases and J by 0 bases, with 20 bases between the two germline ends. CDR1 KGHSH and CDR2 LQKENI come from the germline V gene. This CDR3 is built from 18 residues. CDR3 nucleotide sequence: TGTGCCAGCTCACACCTCGGGACTTACCTAGATAGCACAGATACGCAGTATTTT. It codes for CASSHLGTYLDSTDTQYF.